A single sample is the source of the 29 T cell receptor beta chains below, sequenced in a study of T cell repertoires in cytomegalovirus infection. The antigens these receptors bind are not known. TCRdb reprocessed the reads with MiXCR, giving one entry per CDR3 protein. This table holds about 770,000 distinct CDR3 sequences, around 29% found once. This material consisted of cultured CD8+ T cells from PBMCs, taken from culture after CMV antigen stimulation. Every receptor here comes from a human donor in good health (CMV status not recorded). Some clones in this sample may be carry-over from other donors' samples.

V gene TRBV10-3 combines with J gene TRBJ1-1, with unresolved D. Germline loops: CDR1 ENHRY, CDR2 SYGVKD. Deletions cut 0 bases from V and 6 bases from J, with 2 bases between. The CDR3 spans 11 residues. The CDR3 protein is CAISESSEAFF. CDR3 sequence (DNA): TGTGCCATCAGTGAGTCCTCTGAAGCTTTCTTT.

V is TRBV6-2 or TRBV6-3 and J is TRBJ2-7; perhaps D is TRBD1 or TRBD2 (6 bases each). The CDR3 is 14 amino acids. V lost 7 bases and J 2 bases, leaving 15 bases between the germline ends. Germline V gene sequence: CDR1 MNHEY, CDR2 SVGEGT. This chain's CDR3 is CASTHKGEAYEQYV. DNA for the CDR3: TGTGCCAGCACTCACAAGGGGGAGGCCTACGAGCAGTACGTC.

This clonotype showed up just a few times. The chain joins TRBV28 to TRBJ2-1; D might be TRBD1 or TRBD2, each matching 5 bases. From germline, CDR1 is MDHEN and CDR2 SYDVKM. This CDR3 spans 14 amino acids. V lost 6 bases to trimming and J lost 7 bases, with 16 bases between them. The CDR3 protein is CASRISGTSNEQFF. CDR3 DNA sequence: TGTGCCAGCAGAATTTCGGGGACCTCAAATGAGCAGTTCTTC.

This clonotype has a count of ten or more. The chain employs TRBV7-9 and TRBJ1-1; no clear D gene. The CDR3 is 16 residues long. Trimming stripped 3 bases from V and 1 base from J, with 15 bases between. CDR1 SEHNR and CDR2 FQNEAQ come from the germline V gene (reference sequence). The CDR3 bases are TGTGCCAGCAGCTTCCCCCGAGCCGAGGGGAACACTGAAGCTTTCTTT. It encodes CASSFPRAEGNTEAFF.

In regard to this clonotype: A read error is possible here, since a much larger clone lies one base away. V gene TRBV6-6 combines with J gene TRBJ2-5; the D gene is possibly TRBD2 (6 bases). V was trimmed by 5 bases and J by 2 bases, leaving 12 bases between them. Germline loops: CDR1 MNHNY, CDR2 SVGAGI (reference sequence). The CDR3 consists of 14 residues. CDR3: CASSRLARQETQYF. CDR3 coding DNA: TGTGCCAGCAGTCGCCTAGCGAGGCAAGAGACCCAGTACTTC.

V and J are TRBV19 and TRBJ2-1; no clear D gene. The germline gives CDR1 LNHDA, CDR2 SQIVND (reference sequence). The CDR3 extends over 15 amino acids. The ends were cut back, 5 bases at V and 6 bases at J, with 17 bases in the middle. The CDR3 region is CASSVSAGSTNEQFF. In nucleotides, the CDR3 is TGTGCCAGTAGTGTCTCGGCCGGGTCAACCAATGAGCAGTTCTTC.

This clonotype came up a few times. V is TRBV11-3 and J is TRBJ2-1; D remains unclear. The CDR3 is made up of 13 amino acids. V was cut by 3 bases and J by 6 bases, with 9 bases left in between. Per the germline V gene, CDR1 is SGHNT and CDR2 is YENEEA. The CDR3 sequence: CASSLTRFNEQFF. The CDR3 bases are TGTGCCAGCAGCTTGACCCGGTTCAATGAGCAGTTCTTC.

This clonotype was recorded a few times. V and J are TRBV10-2 and TRBJ1-1; D might be TRBD1 (6 bases). The CDR3 runs to 14 residues. The ends were cut back, 3 bases at V and 0 bases at J, with 8 bases in the middle. Looked up from germline, CDR1 is WSHSY and CDR2 is SAAADI. The CDR3 DNA follows: TGCGCCAGCAGTGACAGGGACATGAACACTGAAGCTTTCTTT. Its translation is CASSDRDMNTEAFF.

The gene calls are TRBV7-9 and TRBJ2-1, with D perhaps assigned TRBD1 or TRBD2 (7 bases each). This CDR3 contains 11 residues. Germline V gene data show CDR1 as SEHNR and CDR2 as FQNEAQ (reference sequence). The chain's CDR3 is CSQGGDNEQFF. The CDR3 bases are TGTTCCCAGGGGGGGGACAATGAGCAGTTCTTC.

This clonotype came up a few times. The chain carries TRBV19 and TRBJ2-1; TRBD2 might be the D (6 bases). The CDR3 is 21 residues long. Germline loops: CDR1 LNHDA, CDR2 SQIVND (reference sequence). V was cut by 3 bases and J by 2 bases, with 29 bases left in between. The CDR3 bases are TGTGCCAGTAGTATGGGGGGAGTGGTCCGTAGGCGTGACCCTGCCTACAATGAGCAGTTCTTC. It translates to CASSMGGVVRRRDPAYNEQFF.

This clonotype was seen a handful of times. The V gene is TRBV15, the J gene TRBJ2-3; TRBD1 matches 9 bases. CDR1 is LNHNV and CDR2 is YYDKDF in the germline V gene (reference sequence). The ends lost 1 base at V and 5 bases at J; junction bases unmatched: 16. The CDR3 sequence is 19 residues long. Here the CDR3 DNA reads TGTGCCACCAGCAGAGTTACAGGGGGCGCAAGGGGAAAACGAGATACGCAGTATTTT. This gives the protein CATSRVTGGARGKRDTQYF.

Written as DNA, the CDR3 is TGTGCCAGCGGCGACATAAGCAGACCTGAGCAGTACGTC. This sequence encodes CASGDISRPEQYV. The rearrangement joins TRBV6-2 or TRBV6-3 to TRBJ2-7; D gene uncertain. Germline V CDR1 and CDR2: MNHEY, SVGEGT. This CDR3 is 13 amino acids long. Trimming cost V 8 bases and J 7 bases, with 18 bases left between them.

A note on this clonotype: An end of the junction does not agree with germline; a read error may underlie this. The genes are TRBV23-1 and TRBJ2-1; TRBD1 is a possible D gene (5 bases). TRBV23-1 is known as an ORF, though its function is uncertain. The CDR3 contains 15 residues. The CDR3 loop is CASRQSSRVNNEQFF. The CDR3 DNA follows: TGCGCCAGCAGACAATCCAGCAGGGTCAACAATGAGCAGTTCTTC.

This clonotype has just a few counts. The chain has TRBV12-3 or TRBV12-4 and TRBJ1-2; D is perhaps TRBD1 (5 bases). The V end was cut by 2 bases, the J end by 4 bases, with 8 bases between. The CDR3 loop spans 13 amino acids. The CDR3 here is CASSLRQFYGYTF. CDR3 nucleotides: TGTGCCAGCAGTTTAAGACAGTTCTATGGCTACACCTTC.

V gene TRBV19 combines with J gene TRBJ2-1; 7 positions match TRBD1. J was trimmed by 2 bases and V by 7 bases; bases with no gene match: 5. CDR1 and CDR2 (germline): LNHDA, SQIVND (reference sequence). The CDR3 is 14 amino acids. This CDR3 reads CASTLTGTYNEQFF. The CDR3 DNA reads as TGTGCCAGTACCCTGACAGGGACCTACAATGAGCAGTTCTTC.

V usage is TRBV27 and J usage is TRBJ2-5, with TRBD2 matching over 7 bases. CDR1 and CDR2 from the germline V gene are MNHEY and SMNVEV (reference sequence). The CDR3 spans 14 residues. V trimming: 5 bases; J trimming: 5 bases; junction bases outside the gene matches: 8. The CDR3 loop is CASSPGRGYETQYF. The CDR3 nucleotides read TGTGCCAGCAGTCCAGGGAGGGGATACGAGACCCAGTACTTC.

V is TRBV12-5 and J is TRBJ2-2; D might be TRBD1 (6 bases). CDR3 length: 15 amino acids. CDR1 is LGHNT, CDR2 FRNRAP, per germline. The germline V and J ends were trimmed by 1 base and 5 bases, with 11 bases remaining between them. The CDR3 region is CASGLDRVITGELFF. The DNA of the CDR3 is TGTGCTAGTGGTTTGGACAGGGTCATAACCGGGGAGCTGTTTTTT.

V usage is TRBV4-1 and J usage is TRBJ1-1; possibly TRBD1 for D (5 bases). The ends were cut back, 0 bases at V and 0 bases at J, with 17 bases in the middle. Germline V gives CDR1 MGHRA, CDR2 YSYEKL. There are 18 residues in the CDR3. The CDR3 is CASSQDPQQTVLNTEAFF. The DNA of the CDR3 is TGCGCCAGCAGCCAAGATCCCCAGCAGACAGTTCTGAACACTGAAGCTTTCTTT.

This clonotype showed up just once. The gene calls are TRBV20-1 and TRBJ1-3; the D gene is possibly TRBD1 (5 bases). With 2 bases removed from V and 6 bases from J, the gap between germline ends came to 14 bases. Germline CDR1 and CDR2: DFQATT and SNEGSKA (reference sequence). This CDR3 contains 14 residues. The CDR3 DNA is TGCAGTGCTAGACAGGGCTTTGCTGAAAACACCATATATTTT. The encoded protein is CSARQGFAENTIYF.

This chain connects TRBV27 to TRBJ2-2; TRBD2 is a possible D gene (7 bases). Germline assignment: CDR1 MNHEY and CDR2 SMNVEV (reference sequence). The CDR3 runs to 16 residues. Trimming left V 6 bases short and J 0 bases short, with 14 bases between. CDR3 in DNA: TGTGCCAGCAGCATCCGGGGGGCGTCGAACACCGGGGAGCTGTTTTTT. It is translated as CASSIRGASNTGELFF.

The V gene is TRBV12-3 or TRBV12-4, the J gene TRBJ1-6; TRBD1 agrees at 7 bases. This CDR3 is 15 amino acids long. Unmatched junction bases numbered 7, after V lost 6 bases and J lost 5 bases. In nucleotides, the CDR3 is TGTGCCAGCAGATTCGACAGGGACCATAATTCACCCCTCCACTTT. This translates into CASRFDRDHNSPLHF.

The chain couples TRBV6-4 to TRBJ2-1, with D possibly being TRBD2 (6 bases). The CDR3 runs to 16 residues. Trimming removed 5 bases from V and 6 bases from J, with 20 bases in between. Germline V gives CDR1 MRHNA, CDR2 SNTAGT. This chain's CDR3 is CASSSHGTGASNEQFF. The CDR3 DNA is TGTGCCAGCAGTTCCCACGGGACTGGGGCATCCAATGAGCAGTTCTTC.

This clonotype has just a few counts. V and J are TRBV5-4 and TRBJ2-1; possibly TRBD2 for D (6 bases). Germline loops: CDR1 SGHNT, CDR2 YYREEE (reference sequence). The ends were cut back, 1 base at V and 6 bases at J, with 14 bases in the middle. The CDR3 contains 15 residues. The CDR3 region is CASSLSSEGLNEQFF. For the CDR3, the DNA is TGTGCCAGCAGCTTGTCGAGCGAGGGACTCAATGAGCAGTTCTTC.

There are a few counts of this clonotype. The chain links TRBV19 to TRBJ2-2, with 8 bases matching TRBD2. V gave up 5 bases and J gave up 3 bases; unmatched junction bases: 8. The CDR3 length is 16 residues. From germline, CDR1 is LNHDA and CDR2 SQIVND (reference sequence). The CDR3 sequence is CASSWTSRGDTGELFF. The CDR3 DNA reads as TGTGCCAGTAGTTGGACTAGCCGGGGGGACACCGGGGAGCTGTTTTTT.

V and J are TRBV19 and TRBJ1-1; D is possibly TRBD1 (5 bases). Trimming stripped 4 bases from V and 11 bases from J, with 8 bases between. This CDR3 has 10 amino acids. Germline-derived CDR1 and CDR2 are LNHDA and SQIVND (reference sequence). The CDR3 DNA sequence: TGTGCCAGTAGTACAAACAGGGCTTTCTTT. The encoded protein is CASSTNRAFF.

V gene TRBV11-1 combines with J gene TRBJ2-1, with 8 bases fitting TRBD2. The germline V gene encodes CDR1 SGHAT and CDR2 FQDESV (reference sequence). CDR3 size: 15 residues. Germline trimming cut 5 bases from V and 2 bases from J; bases unmatched to any gene: 5. The CDR3 here is CASSRRTSTYNEQFF. CDR3 in DNA: TGTGCCAGCAGCCGCAGGACTAGCACCTACAATGAGCAGTTCTTC. The variable domain in full, with the rest retrieved from reference TRBV11-1 and TRBJ2-1, is EAEVAQSPRYKITEKSQAVAFWCDPISGHATLYWYRQILGQGPELLVQFQDESVVDDSQLPKDRFSAERLKGVDSTLKIQPAELGDSAMYLCASSRRTSTYNEQFFGPGTRLTVL.

The chain combines TRBV4-1 with TRBJ2-1; TRBD1 matches 9 bases. Germline CDR1 reads MGHRA; CDR2 reads YSYEKL. Germline trimming cut 4 bases from V and 5 bases from J; bases unmatched to any gene: 9. CDR3 size: 16 residues. The CDR3: CASSPLGDREDNEQFF. In nucleotides, the CDR3 is TGCGCCAGCAGCCCCCTGGGGGACAGGGAGGACAATGAGCAGTTCTTC.

This clonotype has more than one count but fewer than ten. The chain recombines TRBV2 with TRBJ1-1; D remains unclear. The germline V gene encodes CDR1 SNHLY and CDR2 FYNNEI. The CDR3 runs to 16 residues. V shed 0 bases and J shed 0 bases, with 11 bases lying between them. The CDR3 DNA follows: TGTGCCAGCAGTGAAGCGCTACACTCGGTGAACACTGAAGCTTTCTTT. Translating gives CASSEALHSVNTEAFF.

This chain uses TRBV5-5 with TRBJ2-3; unclear D gene. CDR3 length: 11 amino acids. V shed 9 bases and J shed 6 bases, with 11 bases lying between them. Germline V gene sequence: CDR1 SGHKS, CDR2 YYEKEE (reference sequence). CDR3 protein: CANEYRDTQYF. For the CDR3, the DNA is TGTGCCAACGAGTACCGGGATACGCAGTATTTT.